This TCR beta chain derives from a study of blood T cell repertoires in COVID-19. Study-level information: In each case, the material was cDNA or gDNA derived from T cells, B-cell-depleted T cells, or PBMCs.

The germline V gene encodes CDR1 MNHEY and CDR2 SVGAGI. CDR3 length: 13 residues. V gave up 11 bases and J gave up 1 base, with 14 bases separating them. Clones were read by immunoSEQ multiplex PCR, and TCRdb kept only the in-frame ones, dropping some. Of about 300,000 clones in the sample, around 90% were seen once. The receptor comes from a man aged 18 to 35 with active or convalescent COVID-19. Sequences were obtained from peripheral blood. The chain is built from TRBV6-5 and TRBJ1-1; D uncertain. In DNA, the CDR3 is TGTGCCGCCGGAGGTCGGTGGAACACTGAAGCTTTCTTT. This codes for CAAGGRWNTEAFF.